The source of this TCR beta chain is a study of blood T cells in healthy people across ages. Turning to the study itself: In model experiments, template switching was able to capture about one barcoded beta molecule for every two T cells that were present.

The CDR3 is made up of 15 amino acids. V was cut by 4 bases and J by 8 bases, with 15 bases left in between. The germline CDR1 and CDR2 sequences are MGHDK and SYGVNS. The study, taken as a whole, reports: The recorded TCR beta diversity per million T cells decreased in a roughly linear manner with age.

For the second PCR, which ran for 7 to 11 cycles, a sample-barcoded 5' primer and a J-beta primer mix were used. A template-switch adaptor that had 12 random nucleotides put a tag on each cDNA molecule. Each CDR3 protein gets one entry after TCRdb re-called the 5' RACE reads with MiXCR. This table holds around 870,000 distinct CDR3 sequences, roughly 26% found once. This clonotype was recorded at least ten times. The target antigen is unknown. This chain joins TRBV25-1 and TRBJ1-6; tentatively, D is TRBD1 (5 bases). This receptor was taken from a woman older than 75 in good health. Sequences were obtained from blood. Here the CDR3 reads CASSAYGRRDSPLHF. The CDR3 DNA follows: TGTGCCAGCAGTGCTTATGGTCGCAGGGATTCACCCCTCCACTTT.